A selection of T cell receptor beta chains follows, all from one sample in a study of cytomegalovirus exposure and HLA in healthy donors. Generated by immunoSEQ multiplex PCR, the TCRdb table keeps only in-frame clones and is missing some. Of fewer than 60,000 clones detected, 70% to 85% appear once; the ten largest clones hold 2.9%. The sample taken for sequencing was PBMCs. The source is a man aged 50 or older in good health and CMV-seronegative. Both conserved end residues are part of each CDR3.

V,J,CDR3
TRBV19,TRBJ1-2,CASSTPTGFYGYTF
TRBV2,TRBJ2-7,CASRPTSGGRYEQYF
TRBV7-8,TRBJ1-1,CASSLRVDEAFF
TRBV14,TRBJ1-2,CASSQPGTGVYGYTF
TRBV19,TRBJ2-1,CASSIQEDPYNEQFF
TRBV2,TRBJ2-5,CASSGAGEETQYF
TRBV11-2,TRBJ2-7,CAIAQGPTYEQYF
TRBV7-2,TRBJ1-1,CASSPWTGDTTEAFF
TRBV6-6,TRBJ1-1,CASSQYRVDAFF
TRBV4-1,TRBJ1-4,CASSRAGEKLFF
TRBV4-2,TRBJ1-5,CASSQQVSNQPQHF
TRBV9,TRBJ2-7,CASSPGLVGEQYF
TRBV15,TRBJ1-1,CATSKDITLRNTEAFF
TRBV9,TRBJ2-6,CASSVALWTAISGANVLTF
TRBV29-1,TRBJ2-1,CSVDDTGPGSPSADNEQFF